The rows below give T cell receptor beta chains drawn from one sample of a study of blood T cell repertoires in COVID-19. Using immunoSEQ multiplex PCR, the repertoire was profiled, and TCRdb retains in-frame clones only, with some absent. The sample records roughly 200,000 clones, over 75% being singletons. The sequenced sample was peripheral blood. These receptors originate from a woman aged 80 or older with acute or convalescent COVID-19. Each CDR3 is given with its conserved first and last residue. A D gene is named only where the DNA matches it firmly. A row's size may be missing; if present it is once, few, many or a size class.

>NA|TRBD1|TRBV7-8|TRBJ1-1
TGTGCCAGCAGCTTCAGCTCAGGGGGCGCTTCTTCTGAAGCTTTCTTT
CASSFSSGGASSEAFF
>once|TRBD1|TRBV5-1|TRBJ1-2
TGCGCCAGCAGCTCGCCAGGGGGCGGAGGGAATGGCTACACCTTC
CASSSPGGGGNGYTF
>NA|TRBD1|TRBV6-4|TRBJ1-1
TGTGCCAGCAGTGAACAGGGGGGCACTGAAGCTTTCTTT
CASSEQGGTEAFF
>NA|TRBD2|TRBV9|TRBJ2-7
TGTGCCAGCAGACTAGCGGGAACCTACGAGCAGTACTTC
CASRLAGTYEQYF
>NA|TRBD1|TRBV19|TRBJ2-1
TGTGCCACCTCCCCGGGACAGTTTTTAAATGAGCAGTTCTTC
CATSPGQFLNEQFF
>many|NA|TRBV27|TRBJ1-3
TGTGCCAGCAGTTCTGGAGGACGGACTAACTCTGGAAACACCATATATTTT
CASSSGGRTNSGNTIYF
>NA|TRBD1|TRBV5-5|TRBJ2-7
TGTGCCAGCAGCTTGGTGGGACAGGGATCGTACGAGCAGTACTTC
CASSLVGQGSYEQYF
>NA|TRBD2|TRBV5-8|TRBJ2-1
TGTGCCAGCAGCTTGGGGTCAGCGGGAGGTACCTACAATGAGCAGTTCTTC
CASSLGSAGGTYNEQFF
>few|NA|TRBV7-2|TRBJ2-3
TGTGCCAGCAGCTTAGCCGGGTTGGATACGCAGTATTTT
CASSLAGLDTQYF
>once|NA|TRBV19|TRBJ1-4
TGTGCCAGCACCCCCGCAAGAGGCGCAACTAATGAAAAACTGTTTTTT
CASTPARGATNEKLFF
>NA|NA|TRBV5-4|TRBJ1-2
TGTGCCAGCAGCTTCGGGATTAATGGCTACACCTTC
CASSFGINGYTF
>few|NA|TRBV18|TRBJ2-2
TGTGCCAGCTCACTCCTCGGGGGACCGAACACCGGGGAGCTGTTTTTT
CASSLLGGPNTGELFF
>once|TRBD1|TRBV24-1|TRBJ2-7
TGTGCCACCAGTGAGTCCGGGACAGGGTCCTACGAGCAGTACTTC
CATSESGTGSYEQYF
>NA|TRBD1|TRBV6-1|TRBJ2-7
TGTGCCAGCAGTGAAGGGGGACAGGGTAGTTACTTC
CASSEGGQGSYF
>NA|TRBD1|TRBV3-1/TRBV3-2|TRBJ1-1
TGTGCCAGCAGCCAAACAACGACAGGGGCGTTCTTT
CASSQTTTGAFF
>few|NA|TRBV28|TRBJ1-2
TGTGCCAGCAGTTTAACAGTGGGCTATGGCTACACCTTC
CASSLTVGYGYTF
>NA|NA|TRBV14|TRBJ2-7
TGTGCCAGCACGGGTACAAGTCATGGGTGGTACGAGCAGTACTTC
CASTGTSHGWYEQYF
>few|TRBD1|TRBV2|TRBJ1-5
TGTGCCAGCTGCCGGGACAGGGGAATGGATCAGCCCCAGCATTTT
CASCRDRGMDQPQHF
>NA|NA|TRBV3-1/TRBV3-2|TRBJ1-4
TGTGCCAGCAGCCTAGGACATTCAACTAATGAAAAACTGTTTTTT
CASSLGHSTNEKLFF
>once|TRBD1|TRBV5-1|TRBJ2-5
TGCGCCAGCAGCGGACAGGGGCAAGAGACCCAGTACTTC
CASSGQGQETQYF
>many|NA|TRBV7-9|TRBJ2-7
TGTGCCAGTGGTGGCAGCTCCTACGAGCAGTACTTC
CASGGSSYEQYF
>NA|TRBD2|TRBV5-4|TRBJ2-1
TGTGCCAGCAGCCCTGGGGCTAGCGGGTACAATGAGCAGTTCTTC
CASSPGASGYNEQFF
>NA|NA|TRBV20-1|TRBJ1-1
TGCAGTGCTAGTTCGGGGGGCCAGACTGAAGCTTTCTTT
CSASSGGQTEAFF
>NA|NA|TRBV2|TRBJ2-1
TGTGCCAGTGGAATGACAGGCCTCCCTGGCAATGAGCAGTTCTTC
CASGMTGLPGNEQFF
>NA|NA|TRBV5-4|TRBJ1-4
TGTGCCAGCAGCGGCTCAACTAATGAAAAACTGTTTTTT
CASSGSTNEKLFF
>NA|NA|TRBV7-9|TRBJ1-1
TGTGCCAGCAGCTTATACGGGTTGACTGAAGCTTTCTTT
CASSLYGLTEAFF
>NA|TRBD2|TRBV27|TRBJ2-7
TGTGCCAGCAGTTTTTCGTTTAGCGGGAGTATCTACGAGCAGTACTTC
CASSFSFSGSIYEQYF
>NA|NA|TRBV21-1|TRBJ1-3
TGTGCCAGCAGCAACCTACAGGGGGGCGATGGAAACACCATATATTTT
CASSNLQGGDGNTIYF
>NA|TRBD2|TRBV5-1|TRBJ2-3
TGCGCCAGCAGCTTACGGGGGGGCACTAGCACAGATACGCAGTATTTT
CASSLRGGTSTDTQYF
>NA|NA|TRBV6-5|TRBJ2-2
TGTGCCAGCAAGTTGTTCGGGAGAGCCACCGGGGAGCTGTTTTTT
CASKLFGRATGELFF
>NA|TRBD1|TRBV3-1/TRBV3-2|TRBJ1-1
TGTGCCAGCAGCCGACAGGGGCACACTGAAGCTTTCTTT
CASSRQGHTEAFF
>NA|NA|TRBV28|TRBJ2-1
TGTGCCAGCAGTTCCCATGGGGCTTACAATGAGCAGTTCTTC
CASSSHGAYNEQFF
>few|NA|TRBV5-8|TRBJ2-3
TGTGCCAGCAGCTTGTTCGGAGATACGCAGTATTTT
CASSLFGDTQYF
>few|TRBD1|TRBV5-1|TRBJ1-3
TGCGCCAGCAGGCCCCGGGGCTTGCAGGGGGCAAGCGAACCTGGAAACACCATATATTTT
CASRPRGLQGASEPGNTIYF
>NA|TRBD1|TRBV6-5|TRBJ2-7
TGTGCCGTCGACAGGGGGACGGACGAGCAGTACTTC
CAVDRGTDEQYF
>NA|TRBD2|TRBV4-2|TRBJ2-3
TGTGCCAGCAGCCCGTTAGGGAGCGGGGGTGGAGATACGCAGTATTTT
CASSPLGSGGGDTQYF
>NA|NA|TRBV27|TRBJ2-6
TGTGCCAGCAGTGCGATCTCTGGGGCCAACGTCCTGACTTTC
CASSAISGANVLTF
>NA|TRBD2|TRBV29-1|TRBJ2-1
TGCAGCGTTCCTAGCGGGAGGGCTAGGTACAATGAGCAGTTCTTC
CSVPSGRARYNEQFF
>NA|NA|TRBV5-1|TRBJ2-4
TGCGCCAGCAGCTCTCAGGGAAGTGAAAACATTCAGTACTTC
CASSSQGSENIQYF
>NA|NA|TRBV6-4|TRBJ1-3
TGTGCCAGCAGTGCGGACTTCTCTGGAAACACCATATATTTT
CASSADFSGNTIYF
>NA|NA|TRBV30|TRBJ2-4
TGTGCCTGGAGTGCCCTAGCCAAAAACATTCAGTACTTC
CAWSALAKNIQYF
>NA|TRBD2|TRBV29-1|TRBJ2-4
TGCAGCGTTGTAGCGGGAGGGTTAGCCAAAAACATTCAGTACTTC
CSVVAGGLAKNIQYF
>NA|TRBD2|TRBV4-1|TRBJ2-2
TGCGCCAGCAGCCAAGCCGCCGGACTAGCGGAAAACACCGGGGAGCTGTTTTTT
CASSQAAGLAENTGELFF
>NA|TRBD1|TRBV19|TRBJ1-5
TGTGCCAGTAGTGGGCCGGGACAGGGGTTGGGACAGCCCCAGCATTTT
CASSGPGQGLGQPQHF
>NA|NA|TRBV24-1|TRBJ2-7
TGTGCCACCAGGAGGCCCTTAGAGGAGACCTACGAGCAGTACTTC
CATRRPLEETYEQYF
>few|NA|TRBV7-2|TRBJ1-5
TGTGCCAGCAGCTTAGTAGGCGATATGCAGGGGAATCAGCCCCAGCATTTT
CASSLVGDMQGNQPQHF
>few|NA|TRBV4-2|TRBJ1-1
TGTGCCAGCAGCCAAGTGGGCCTTAACACTGAAGCTTTCTTT
CASSQVGLNTEAFF
>NA|NA|TRBV27|TRBJ1-2
TGTGCCAGCTCCATAACGGGGGGCAGAGGCTACACCTTC
CASSITGGRGYTF
>NA|TRBD2|TRBV18|TRBJ2-2
TGTGCCAGCTCGCGGGGACTAGCTGGTACCGGGGAGCTGTTTTTT
CASSRGLAGTGELFF
>NA|TRBD1|TRBV6-5|TRBJ2-7
TGTGCCAGCAGTCGGGACAGGGGGCTTCACGAGCAGTACTTC
CASSRDRGLHEQYF
>NA|TRBD1|TRBV2|TRBJ1-4
TGTGCCAGCAGACAGGGGAGGACTAATGAAAAACTGTTTTTT
CASRQGRTNEKLFF
>NA|NA|TRBV4-1|TRBJ2-5
TGCGCCAGCAGCGGTCAATTAGCGGCTCAAGAGACCCAGTACTTC
CASSGQLAAQETQYF
>NA|NA|TRBV6-5|TRBJ1-6
TGTGCCAGCAGTTACGGGGGGTCCTATAATTCACCCCTCCACTTT
CASSYGGSYNSPLHF
>few|NA|TRBV3-1/TRBV3-2|TRBJ2-1
TGTGCCAGCAGCCCTAGGGGCAGGAACTACAATGAGCAGTTCTTC
CASSPRGRNYNEQFF